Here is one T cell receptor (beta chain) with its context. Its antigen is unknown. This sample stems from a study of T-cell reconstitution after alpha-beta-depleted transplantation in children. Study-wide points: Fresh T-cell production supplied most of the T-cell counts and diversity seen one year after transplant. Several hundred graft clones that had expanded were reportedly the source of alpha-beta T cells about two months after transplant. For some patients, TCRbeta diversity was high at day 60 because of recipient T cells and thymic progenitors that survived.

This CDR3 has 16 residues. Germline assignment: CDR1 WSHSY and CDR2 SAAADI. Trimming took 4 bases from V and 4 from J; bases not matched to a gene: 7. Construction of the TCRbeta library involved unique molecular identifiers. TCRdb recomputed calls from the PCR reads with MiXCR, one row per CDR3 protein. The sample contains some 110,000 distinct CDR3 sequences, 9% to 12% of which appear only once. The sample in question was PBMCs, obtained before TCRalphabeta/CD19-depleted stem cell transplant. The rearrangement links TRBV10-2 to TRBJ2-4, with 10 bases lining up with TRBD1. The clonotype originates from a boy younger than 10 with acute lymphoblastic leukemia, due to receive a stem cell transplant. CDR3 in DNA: TGCGCCAGCAGTGGACCGGGACAGGGGAGGAAAAACATTCAGTACTTC. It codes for CASSGPGQGRKNIQYF.